This T cell receptor (beta chain) stems from a study of blood T cell repertoires in COVID-19. TCRdb's table, derived via immunoSEQ multiplex PCR, lists solely in-frame clones and lacks some. The data contain some 180,000 clones, more than 80% of them singletons. The germline V gene encodes CDR1 SQVTM and CDR2 ANQGSEA. The V end was cut by 3 bases, the J end by 0 bases, with 5 bases between. This CDR3 comprises 13 residues. J is TRBJ2-2 and V is TRBV29-1; D uncertain. The sequencing sample was made of peripheral blood. The clonotype was recovered from a woman aged 40 to 55 with COVID-19, enrolled during active disease. The CDR3 region is CSVDGTNTGELFF. The CDR3 nucleotides are TGCAGCGTTGATGGCACGAACACCGGGGAGCTGTTTTTT.